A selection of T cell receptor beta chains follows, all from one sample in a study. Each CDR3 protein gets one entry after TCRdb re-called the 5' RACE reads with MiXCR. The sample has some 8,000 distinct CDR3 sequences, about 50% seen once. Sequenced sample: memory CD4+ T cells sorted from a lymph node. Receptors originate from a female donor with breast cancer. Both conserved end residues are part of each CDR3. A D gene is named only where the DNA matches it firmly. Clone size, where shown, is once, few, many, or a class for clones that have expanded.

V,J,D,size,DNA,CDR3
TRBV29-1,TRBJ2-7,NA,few,TGCAGCGTTGCCCGGACAGATGCCCCTGGCGAGCAGTACTTC,CSVARTDAPGEQYF
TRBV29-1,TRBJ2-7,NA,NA,TGCAGCGCTGTAACGGACGGGTACGAGCAGTACTTC,CSAVTDGYEQYF
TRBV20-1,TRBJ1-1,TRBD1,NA,TGCAGTGCTACCTGGGACAGGGTACGCACTGAAGCTTTCTTT,CSATWDRVRTEAFF
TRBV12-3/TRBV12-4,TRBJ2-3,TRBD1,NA,TGTGCCAGCACCAGTACAGGGGGCGCAACAGATACGCAGTATTTT,CASTSTGGATDTQYF
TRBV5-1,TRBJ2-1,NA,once,TGCGCCAGCAGCTTGGGAGGAGGTAGCGATGAGCAGTTCTTC,CASSLGGGSDEQFF
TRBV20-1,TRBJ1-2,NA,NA,TGCAGTGCTAGAGCGGGGGTTAGAAACTATGGCTACACCTTC,CSARAGVRNYGYTF
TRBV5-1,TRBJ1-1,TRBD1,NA,TGCGCCGGCAGCGGACAGGGGGCTGGGAACACTGAAGCTTTCTTT,CAGSGQGAGNTEAFF
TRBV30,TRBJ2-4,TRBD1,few,TGTGCCTGTCCGGGACAGGGAGACATTCAGTACTTC,CACPGQGDIQYF
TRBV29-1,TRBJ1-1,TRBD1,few,TGCAGCGTTCGACCGGGACAGCCTGAGGGTGAAGCTTTCTTT,CSVRPGQPEGEAFF
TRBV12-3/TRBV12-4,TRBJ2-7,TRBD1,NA,TGTGCCAGCAGGGGACAGTCCTACGAGCAGTACTTC,CASRGQSYEQYF
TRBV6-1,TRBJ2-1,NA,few,TGTGCCGGGGGGAGACAGCCCAATGAGCAGTTCTTC,CAGGRQPNEQFF
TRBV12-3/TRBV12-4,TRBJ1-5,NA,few,TGTGCCAGCAGCTTACAGGGCAGGCAGCCCCAGCATTTT,CASSLQGRQPQHF
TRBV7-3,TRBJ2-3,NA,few,TGTGCCAGCAGCTCCGAGGCCAGGGATACGCAGTATTTT,CASSSEARDTQYF
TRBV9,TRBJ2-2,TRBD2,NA,TGTGCCAGCAGCTCAAAAGTTGGTGGGACTAGCATGGCCGGGGAGCTGTTTTTT,CASSSKVGGTSMAGELFF